Following are 24 T cell receptor beta chains from one sample sequenced in a study of cytomegalovirus exposure and HLA in healthy donors. Both 60 Vbeta primers and 13 Jbeta primers went into the PCR. Libraries were prepared by immunoSEQ multiplex PCR; TCRdb keeps only in-frame clonotypes and omits some of them. This table holds 200,000 to 250,000 clones, around 70% found once. Input material: PBMCs. These receptors all stem from a man aged 35 to 55 in good health and CMV-seropositive.

This clone was counted only a few times. The rearrangement links TRBV10-3 to TRBJ2-2, with 14 nucleotides matching TRBD2. After removal of 9 bases from V and 4 bases from J, the junction contained 10 bases not matched to a gene. This CDR3 is 17 amino acids long. Germline V gene lookup returns CDR1 ENHRY and CDR2 SYGVKD. The chain's CDR3 is CAIRETSGGAGTGELFF. CDR3 in DNA: TGTGCCATTCGCGAGACTAGCGGGGGGGCGGGCACCGGGGAGCTGTTTTTT.

This chain links TRBV4-3 with TRBJ2-5; the match to TRBD1 covers 9 bases. V lost 0 bases to trimming and J lost 6 bases; unmatched junction nucleotides: 8. The CDR3 loop spans 16 amino acids. Germline assignment: CDR1 LGHNA and CDR2 YSLEER. This chain's CDR3 is CASSQDAGQGSQTQYF. The DNA for the CDR3 is TGCGCCAGCAGCCAAGATGCTGGACAGGGGAGCCAGACCCAGTACTTC.

This clone showed up just a few times. V gene TRBV7-3 combines with J gene TRBJ1-1; a weak D match, TRBD1 (5 bases). The CDR3 extends over 15 amino acids. Trimming left V 1 base short and J 0 bases short, with 9 bases between. CDR1 is SGHTA, CDR2 FQGTGA, per germline. CDR3 loop: CASSLMGGVNTEAFF. The CDR3 DNA reads as TGTGCCAGCAGCTTAATGGGGGGGGTGAACACTGAAGCTTTCTTT.

The genes are TRBV14 and TRBJ1-5; D ambiguous. Trimming removed 1 base at V and 5 bases at J, with 12 bases between. This CDR3 contains 15 residues. Germline V gene sequence: CDR1 SGHDN, CDR2 FVKESK. This CDR3 reads CASSQGLGAHQPQHF. The CDR3 DNA reads TGTGCCAGCAGCCAAGGGTTGGGAGCCCATCAGCCCCAGCATTTT.

This chain connects TRBV11-2 to TRBJ2-3; 8 nucleotides match TRBD2. The CDR3 extends over 15 amino acids. Germline V gene lookup returns CDR1 SGHAT and CDR2 FQNNGV. The J segment lost 6 bases and the V segment lost 3 bases, leaving 8 bases of the junction unmatched. CDR3 DNA sequence: TGTGCCAGCAGCTTGATCGGGGGGGCTAGTGATACGCAGTATTTT. Residues: CASSLIGGASDTQYF.

This clone is a singleton in its sample. This chain connects TRBV5-1 to TRBJ2-5; TRBD1 might be the D (5 bases). V was pared by 0 bases and J by 5 bases, with 23 bases between. The CDR3 runs to 18 residues. Germline CDR1 reads SGHRS; CDR2 reads YFSETQ. CDR3 protein: CASSLALGAGIDPETQYF. DNA for the CDR3: TGCGCCAGCAGCTTGGCTTTAGGGGCAGGGATTGATCCGGAGACCCAGTACTTC. The full variable domain, completed using reference TRBV5-1 and TRBJ2-5, is KAGVTQTPRYLIKTRGQQVTLSCSPISGHRSVSWYQQTPGQGLQFLFEYFSETQRNKGNFPGRFSGRQFSNSRSEMNVSTLELGDSALYLCASSLALGAGIDPETQYFGPGTRLLVL.

This chain connects TRBV7-3 to TRBJ2-5; D gene unclear. Trimming left V 5 bases short and J 4 bases short, with 14 bases between. This CDR3 has 14 amino acids. Germline V gene data show CDR1 as SGHTA and CDR2 as FQGTGA. The CDR3 reads CASSLSLQAETQYF. Here the CDR3 DNA reads TGTGCCAGCAGCCTCTCCCTCCAGGCAGAGACCCAGTACTTC.

The sample holds one count of this clone. The rearrangement joins TRBV6-4 to TRBJ2-2, with TRBD1 as a possible D gene (7 bases). V dropped 4 bases and J dropped 6 bases, with 9 bases sitting between them. Germline loops: CDR1 MRHNA, CDR2 SNTAGT. CDR3 length equals 13 residues. CDR3 sequence reads: CASSGRGAGELFF. The CDR3 region has the DNA TGTGCCAGCAGTGGCAGGGGGGCCGGGGAGCTGTTTTTT.

The chain carries TRBV2 and TRBJ1-2, with 11 bases matching TRBD1. The CDR3 runs 15 residues. CDR1 and CDR2 from the germline V gene are SNHLY and FYNNEI. After removal of 6 bases from V and 2 bases from J, the junction contained 5 bases not matched to a gene. The CDR3 sequence: CASRDRGLGNYGYTF. As DNA, the CDR3 is TGTGCCAGCAGGGACAGGGGGCTAGGGAACTATGGCTACACCTTC.

V is TRBV6-4 and J is TRBJ1-2, with TRBD1 as a possible D gene (6 bases). The germline V and J ends were trimmed by 3 bases and 2 bases, with 10 bases remaining between them. CDR1 is MRHNA, CDR2 SNTAGT, per germline. The CDR3 runs 14 residues. CDR3 region: CASSERQGNYGYTF. DNA for the CDR3: TGTGCCAGCAGTGAAAGGCAGGGGAACTATGGCTACACCTTC.

This rearrangement joins TRBV12-2 to TRBJ2-7; the table's TRBD1 call for D was not verified on the DNA. TRBV12-2 is given as a pseudogene. The CDR3 covers 16 residues. CDR3 DNA sequence: TGTGCAAGTCGGTCACAGGCCCTACCCAGCTCCTACGAGCAGTACTTC. Amino acids: CASRSQALPSSYEQYF.

This clone was detected only a few times. The rearrangement joins TRBV29-1 to TRBJ1-1; 7 bases align to TRBD1. V shed 3 bases, J shed 1 base, and the junction held 2 bases outside the gene matches. Germline CDR1 is SQVTM and CDR2 is ANQGSEA. This CDR3 has 13 residues. This CDR3 reads CSVDKGANTEAFF. The DNA for the CDR3 is TGCAGCGTTGATAAGGGGGCGAACACTGAAGCTTTCTTT.

CDR3 DNA sequence: TGTGCCAGCAGCCCCGGGACAGGAGGCTCCTATAATTCACCCCTCCACTTT. The encoded protein is CASSPGTGGSYNSPLHF. The chain is built from TRBV7-4 and TRBJ1-6; 8 bases are shared with TRBD1. The CDR3 spans 17 residues. The J segment lost 0 bases and the V segment lost 5 bases, leaving 6 bases of the junction unmatched. The germline V gene has CDR1 SGHVT and CDR2 SQSDAQ.

This chain connects TRBV4-1 to TRBJ2-3; maybe TRBD2 (5 bases). Germline V lookup: CDR1 MGHRA, CDR2 YSYEKL. CDR3 length: 17 residues. The germline V and J ends were trimmed by 0 bases and 2 bases, with 15 bases remaining between them. This chain's CDR3 is CASSQEAPGFHTDTQYF. CDR3 in DNA: TGCGCCAGCAGCCAAGAGGCCCCGGGATTCCACACAGATACGCAGTATTTT.

Remarks on this clone: Other nucleotide sequences from this sample produce the same CDR3. The V gene is TRBV5-1, the J gene TRBJ2-1; 7 positions match TRBD1. Trimming took 0 bases from V and 1 from J; bases not matched to a gene: 1. Germline CDR1 and CDR2: SGHRS and YFSETQ. The CDR3 consists of 15 residues. The CDR3, as DNA: TGCGCCAGCAGCTTGGGACAGGGTTCCTACAATGAGCAGTTCTTC. Protein product: CASSLGQGSYNEQFF.

V gene TRBV19 combines with J gene TRBJ1-1, with D tentatively TRBD1 (5 bases). With 3 bases removed from V and 5 bases from J, the gap between germline ends came to 10 bases. The germline V gene has CDR1 LNHDA and CDR2 SQIVND (reference sequence). This CDR3 region has 13 residues. CDR3 coding DNA: TGTGCCAGTAGTATTTCAGGGTGGACTGAAGCTTTCTTT. It specifies CASSISGWTEAFF.

The chain joins TRBV4-2 to TRBJ2-1, with D possibly TRBD2 on 5 matching bases. There are 17 residues in the CDR3. V shed 1 base and J shed 1 base, with 14 bases lying between them. The germline CDR1 and CDR2 sequences are LGHNA and YNFKEQ. The CDR3, as DNA: TGTGCCAGCAGCCAAGTACCGGCTAGCAGGTCCTACAATGAGCAGTTCTTC. Its translation: CASSQVPASRSYNEQFF.

V usage is TRBV6-5 and J usage is TRBJ2-5; TRBD2 might be the D (6 bases). Trimming shortened V by 3 bases and J by 7 bases, and 18 bases separated the two germline ends. The CDR3 spans 15 residues. In germline, CDR1 is MNHEY, CDR2 SVGAGI. The CDR3 sequence: CASSYLQGSGVTQYF. The DNA of the CDR3 is TGTGCCAGCAGTTATCTCCAGGGCTCGGGGGTGACCCAGTACTTC.

The V gene is TRBV5-1, the J gene TRBJ1-2, with 12 bases identical to TRBD1. The CDR3 is made up of 16 amino acids. Germline V gene sequence: CDR1 SGHRS, CDR2 YFSETQ. V dropped 0 bases and J dropped 2; count of bases not matched to a gene: 2. The CDR3 DNA reads TGCGCCAGCAGCTTGGGGGACAGGGGGCGGAACTATGGCTACACCTTC. This codes for CASSLGDRGRNYGYTF.

The genes are TRBV5-8 and TRBJ1-5; the match to TRBD1 covers 7 bases. In germline, CDR1 is SGHTS, CDR2 YDEGEE. V gave up 3 bases and J gave up 4 bases; unmatched junction bases: 7. The CDR3 has 15 amino acids. The CDR3 DNA is TGTGCCAGCAGCTCGGGACAGAAGAGAAATCAGCCCCAGCATTTT. Its protein is CASSSGQKRNQPQHF.

There are a few counts of this clone. The CDR3 loop reads CASRPGTGLGGTEAFF. CDR3 coding DNA: TGTGCCAGCAGGCCCGGGACGGGATTAGGGGGCACTGAAGCTTTCTTT. The chain has TRBV5-5 and TRBJ1-1; possibly TRBD1 for D (6 bases). The germline V gene encodes CDR1 SGHKS and CDR2 YYEKEE (reference sequence). The CDR3 covers 16 residues. V was cut by 5 bases and J by 4 bases, with 21 bases left in between.

The rearrangement links TRBV19 to TRBJ1-1; D is possibly TRBD1 (6 bases). Germline CDR1 and CDR2: LNHDA and SQIVND (reference sequence). V lost 5 bases, J lost 1 base, and 14 bases lay in between. The CDR3 sequence is 15 residues long. CDR3 DNA sequence: TGTGCCAGTAGTTCCCGGGACAAACCGAACACTGAAGCTTTCTTT. It translates to CASSSRDKPNTEAFF.

This chain connects TRBV7-9 to TRBJ1-5; 7 positions agree with TRBD1. V lost 3 bases to trimming and J lost 0 bases; unmatched junction nucleotides: 2. Germline V lookup: CDR1 SEHNR, CDR2 FQNEAQ (reference sequence). The CDR3 covers 15 residues. The DNA for the CDR3 is TGTGCCAGCAGCTTGACAGGGCCTAGCAATCAGCCCCAGCATTTT. This gives the protein CASSLTGPSNQPQHF.

The gene calls are TRBV5-6 and TRBJ2-3; 13 bases map to TRBD2. This CDR3 has 17 amino acids. Germline V gene data show CDR1 as SGHDT and CDR2 as YYEEEE. The ends lost 4 bases at V and 0 bases at J; junction bases unmatched: 5. The CDR3 DNA is TGTGCCAGCAGCCTGACTAGCGGGGGGCTCAGCACAGATACGCAGTATTTT. Translation gives CASSLTSGGLSTDTQYF.